The clone carrying this T cell receptor beta chain has a single count. The antigen is not known. TCRdb's copy holds only in-frame clones and misses some; the assay was immunoSEQ multiplex PCR. The table includes some 40,000 clones, around 90% detected once. This sample was included in a study of OX40 agonist ivuxolimab in advanced cancers. General study findings and limits: At 0.1 to 3.0 mg/kg and by week 6, CD4+ and CD8+ T cells in the blood had expanded clonally.

Sample: CD4+ or CD8+ T cells sorted from blood, taken in a trial of the OX40 agonist ivuxolimab. The clonotype comes from an adult with an advanced solid tumor such as melanoma, head and neck, liver or kidney cancer.

Here the CDR3 reads CASSKCVAPERQGEVTQYF. The CDR3 DNA reads as TGTGCCAGCAGCAAATGCGTGGCCCCTGAGAGACAGGGTGAAGTGACCCAGTACTTC. The rearrangement links TRBV21-1 to TRBJ2-5; TRBD1, the table's D call, lacks a check against the DNA. TRBV21-1 is a known pseudogene. The CDR3 length is 19 residues.